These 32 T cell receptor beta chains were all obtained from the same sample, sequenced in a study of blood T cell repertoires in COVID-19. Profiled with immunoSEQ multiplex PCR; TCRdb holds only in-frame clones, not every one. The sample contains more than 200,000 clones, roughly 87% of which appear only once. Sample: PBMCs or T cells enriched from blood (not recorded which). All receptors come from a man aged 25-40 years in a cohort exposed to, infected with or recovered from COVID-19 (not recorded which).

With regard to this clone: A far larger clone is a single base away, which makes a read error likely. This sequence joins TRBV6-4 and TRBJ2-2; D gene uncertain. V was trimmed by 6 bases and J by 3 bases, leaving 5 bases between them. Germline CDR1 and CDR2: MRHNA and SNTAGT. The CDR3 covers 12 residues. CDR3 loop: CASSRDTGELFF. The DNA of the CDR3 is TGTGCCAGCAGCCGGGACACCGGGGAGCTGTTTTTT.

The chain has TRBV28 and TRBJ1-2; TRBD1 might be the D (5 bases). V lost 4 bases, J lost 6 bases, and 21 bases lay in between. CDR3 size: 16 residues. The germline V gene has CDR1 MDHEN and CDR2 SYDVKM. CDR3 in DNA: TGTGCCAGCAGTTCTTTCCCCCCGGACAAGTTCAATGGCTACACCTTC. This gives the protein CASSSFPPDKFNGYTF.

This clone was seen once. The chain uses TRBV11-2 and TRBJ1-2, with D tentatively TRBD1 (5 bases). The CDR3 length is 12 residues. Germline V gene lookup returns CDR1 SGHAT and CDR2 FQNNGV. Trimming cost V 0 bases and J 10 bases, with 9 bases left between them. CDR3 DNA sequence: TGTGCCAGCAGCTTAGAGGGGGACTACTACACCTTC. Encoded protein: CASSLEGDYYTF.

CDR3 sequence (DNA): TGTGCCAGCAGCTTAAAAGAGACTAGCGGGAGCCCCGCAGATACGCAGTATTTT. Amino acids: CASSLKETSGSPADTQYF. The chain recombines TRBV7-6 with TRBJ2-3; TRBD2 matches at 12 bases. The CDR3 has 18 amino acids. Germline V gene lookup returns CDR1 SGHVS and CDR2 FNYEAQ. Unmatched junction bases numbered 10, after V lost 2 bases and J lost 4 bases.

The CDR3 DNA reads as TGTGCCAGCGCCGGGACAGAAAATGAAAAACTGTTTTTT. Its translation: CASAGTENEKLFF. V is TRBV28 and J is TRBJ1-4; 7 bases line up with TRBD1. CDR3 size: 13 residues. V dropped 8 bases and J dropped 5; count of bases not matched to a gene: 5. The germline V gene has CDR1 MDHEN and CDR2 SYDVKM. Based on the CDR3 plus reference TRBV28 and TRBJ1-4, the full variable domain is DVKVTQSSRYLVKRTGEKVFLECVQDMDHENMFWYRQDPGLGLRLIYFSYDVKMKEKGDIPEGYSVSREKKERFSLILESASTNQTSMYLCASAGTENEKLFFGSGTQLSVL.

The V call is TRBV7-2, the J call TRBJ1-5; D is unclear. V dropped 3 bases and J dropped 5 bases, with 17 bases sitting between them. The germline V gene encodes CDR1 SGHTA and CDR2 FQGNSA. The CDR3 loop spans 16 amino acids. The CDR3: CASSFLYEGFDQPQHF. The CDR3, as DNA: TGTGCCAGCAGCTTCTTATATGAGGGCTTCGATCAGCCCCAGCATTTT.

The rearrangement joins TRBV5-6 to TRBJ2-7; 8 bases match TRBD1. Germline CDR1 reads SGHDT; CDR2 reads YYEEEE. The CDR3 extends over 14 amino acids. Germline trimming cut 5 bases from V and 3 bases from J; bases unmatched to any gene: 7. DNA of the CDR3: TGTGCCAGCAGTTCGCGGGACAGGTACTACGAGCAGTACTTC. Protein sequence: CASSSRDRYYEQYF.

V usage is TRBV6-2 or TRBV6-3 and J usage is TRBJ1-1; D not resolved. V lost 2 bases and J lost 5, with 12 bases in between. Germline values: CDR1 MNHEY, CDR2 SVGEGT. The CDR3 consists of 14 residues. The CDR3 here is CASSYPPSGTEAFF. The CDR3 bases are TGTGCCAGCAGTTACCCGCCCTCGGGGACTGAAGCTTTCTTT.

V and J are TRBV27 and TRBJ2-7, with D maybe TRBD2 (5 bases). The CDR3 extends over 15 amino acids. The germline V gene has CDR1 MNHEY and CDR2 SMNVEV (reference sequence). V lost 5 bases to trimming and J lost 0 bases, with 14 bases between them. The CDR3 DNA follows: TGTGCCAGCAGTCCTAGGGAGCGCCCCTCCTACGAGCAGTACTTC. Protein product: CASSPRERPSYEQYF.

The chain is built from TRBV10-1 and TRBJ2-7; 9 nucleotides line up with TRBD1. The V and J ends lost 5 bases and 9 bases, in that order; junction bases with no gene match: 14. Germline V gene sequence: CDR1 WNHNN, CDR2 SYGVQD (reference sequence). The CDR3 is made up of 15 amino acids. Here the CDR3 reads CASSQRTGESRGQYF. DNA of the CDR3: TGCGCCAGCAGTCAAAGGACAGGGGAATCGCGCGGGCAGTACTTC.

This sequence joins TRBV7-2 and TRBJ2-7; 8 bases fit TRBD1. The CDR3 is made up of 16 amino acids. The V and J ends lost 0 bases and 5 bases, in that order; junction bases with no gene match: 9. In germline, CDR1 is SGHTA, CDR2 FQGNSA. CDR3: CASSLAQTQGAHEQYF. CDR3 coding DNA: TGTGCCAGCAGCTTAGCGCAAACCCAGGGGGCCCACGAGCAGTACTTC.

CDR3 coding DNA: TGTGCCAGCAGTTACCCCCTTGGGACAGGGACACCCCTCCACTTT. This codes for CASSYPLGTGTPLHF. The chain joins TRBV28 to TRBJ1-6; 9 nucleotides match TRBD1. CDR3 size: 15 residues. Losses at the gene ends were 4 bases for V and 11 bases for J; bases not matched to a gene: 9. Germline values: CDR1 MDHEN, CDR2 SYDVKM.

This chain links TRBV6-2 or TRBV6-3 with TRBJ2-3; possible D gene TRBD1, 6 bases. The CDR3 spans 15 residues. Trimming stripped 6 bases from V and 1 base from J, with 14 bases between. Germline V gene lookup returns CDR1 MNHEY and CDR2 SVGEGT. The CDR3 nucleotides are TGTGCCAGCAGCCCCAGGGGCAGGGGCACAGATACGCAGTATTTT. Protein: CASSPRGRGTDTQYF.

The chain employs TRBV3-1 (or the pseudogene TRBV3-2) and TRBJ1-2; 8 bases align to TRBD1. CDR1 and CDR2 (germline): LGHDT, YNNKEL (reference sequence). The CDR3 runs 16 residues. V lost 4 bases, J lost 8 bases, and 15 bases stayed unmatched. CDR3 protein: CASSPLRRQGSGGYTF. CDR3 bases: TGTGCCAGCAGCCCTCTAAGGCGACAGGGGTCGGGGGGCTACACCTTC.

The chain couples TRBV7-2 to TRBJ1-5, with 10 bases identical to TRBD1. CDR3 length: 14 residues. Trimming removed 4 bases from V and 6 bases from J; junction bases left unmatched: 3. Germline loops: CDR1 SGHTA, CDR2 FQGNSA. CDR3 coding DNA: TGTGCCAGCAGCTCCTGGACAGGGGGTCAGCCCCAGCATTTT. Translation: CASSSWTGGQPQHF.

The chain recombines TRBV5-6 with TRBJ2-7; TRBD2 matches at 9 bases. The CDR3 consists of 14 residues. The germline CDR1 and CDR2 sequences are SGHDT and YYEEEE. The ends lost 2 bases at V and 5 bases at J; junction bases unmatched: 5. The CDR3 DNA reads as TGTGCCAGCAGCTTAGCGGGAGGTGTCCACGAGCAGTACTTC. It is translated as CASSLAGGVHEQYF.

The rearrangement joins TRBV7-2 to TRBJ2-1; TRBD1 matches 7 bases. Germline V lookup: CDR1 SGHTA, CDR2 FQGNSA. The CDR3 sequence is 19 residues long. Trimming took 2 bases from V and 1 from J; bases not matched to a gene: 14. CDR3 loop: CASSLSSSPGGLSYNEQFF. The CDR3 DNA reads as TGTGCCAGCAGCTTATCATCCTCTCCAGGGGGATTATCCTACAATGAGCAGTTCTTC.

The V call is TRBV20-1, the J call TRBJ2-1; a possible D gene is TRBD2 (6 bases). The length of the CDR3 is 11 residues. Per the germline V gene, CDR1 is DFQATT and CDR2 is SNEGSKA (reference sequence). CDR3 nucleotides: TGCAGCAGGACTACCGGGAATGAGCAGTTCTTC. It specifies CSRTTGNEQFF.

The CDR3 protein is CASSPILRDSNTGELFF. CDR3 DNA sequence: TGTGCCAGCAGTCCTATCCTCCGGGACAGTAACACCGGGGAGCTGTTTTTT. J is TRBJ2-2 and V is TRBV28; 7 bases are a match to TRBD1. CDR1 is MDHEN, CDR2 SYDVKM, per germline. V shed 5 bases and J 2 bases; nucleotides not matched to a gene: 11. CDR3 size: 17 residues.

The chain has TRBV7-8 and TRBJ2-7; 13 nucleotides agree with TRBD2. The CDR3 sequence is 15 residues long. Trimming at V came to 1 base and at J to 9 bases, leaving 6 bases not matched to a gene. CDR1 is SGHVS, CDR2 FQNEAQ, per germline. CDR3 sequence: CASSLGTSGSLSQYF. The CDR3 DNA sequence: TGTGCCAGCAGCTTAGGGACTAGCGGGAGCCTATCGCAGTACTTC. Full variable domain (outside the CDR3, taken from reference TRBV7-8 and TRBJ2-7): GAGVSQSPRYKVAKRGQDVALRCDPISGHVSLFWYQQALGQGPEFLTYFQNEAQLDKSGLPSDRFFAERPEGSVSTLKIQRTQQEDSAVYLCASSLGTSGSLSQYFGPGTRLTVT.

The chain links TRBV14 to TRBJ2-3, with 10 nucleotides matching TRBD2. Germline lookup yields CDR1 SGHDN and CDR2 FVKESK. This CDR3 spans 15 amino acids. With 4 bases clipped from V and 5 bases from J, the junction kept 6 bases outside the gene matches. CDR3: CASSPWSSGRDTQYF. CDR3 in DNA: TGTGCCAGCAGCCCCTGGTCTAGCGGGAGAGATACGCAGTATTTT.

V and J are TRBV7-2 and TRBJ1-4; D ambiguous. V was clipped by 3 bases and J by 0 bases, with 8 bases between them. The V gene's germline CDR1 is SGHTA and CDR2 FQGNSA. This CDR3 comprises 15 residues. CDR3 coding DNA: TGTGCCAGCAGCTTCTCAAGAGCAACTAATGAAAAACTGTTTTTT. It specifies CASSFSRATNEKLFF.

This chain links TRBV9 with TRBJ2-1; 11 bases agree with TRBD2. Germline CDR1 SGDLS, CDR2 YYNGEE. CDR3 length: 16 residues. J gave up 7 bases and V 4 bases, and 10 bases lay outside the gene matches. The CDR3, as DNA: TGTGCCAGCAGCCCCATAGCGGGAGGGCTTTGGAATGAGCAGTTCTTC. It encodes CASSPIAGGLWNEQFF.

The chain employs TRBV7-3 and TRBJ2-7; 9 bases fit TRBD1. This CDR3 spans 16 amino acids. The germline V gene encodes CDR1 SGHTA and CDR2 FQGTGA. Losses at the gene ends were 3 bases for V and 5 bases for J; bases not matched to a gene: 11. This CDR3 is CASSLAGTGLSDEQYF. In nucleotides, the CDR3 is TGTGCCAGCAGCTTGGCCGGGACAGGGCTGTCTGACGAGCAGTACTTC.

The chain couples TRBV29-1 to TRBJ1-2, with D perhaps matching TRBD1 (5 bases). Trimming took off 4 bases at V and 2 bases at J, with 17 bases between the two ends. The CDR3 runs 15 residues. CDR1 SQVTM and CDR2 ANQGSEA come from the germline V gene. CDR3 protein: CSVGPRQSLNYGYTF. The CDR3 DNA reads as TGCAGCGTTGGCCCGAGACAGTCCTTGAACTATGGCTACACCTTC. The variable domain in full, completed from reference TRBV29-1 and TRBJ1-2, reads SAVISQKPSRDICQRGTSLTIQCQVDSQVTMMFWYRQQPGQSLTLIATANQGSEATYESGFVIDKFPISRPNLTFSTLTVSNMSPEDSSIYLCSVGPRQSLNYGYTFGSGTRLTVV.

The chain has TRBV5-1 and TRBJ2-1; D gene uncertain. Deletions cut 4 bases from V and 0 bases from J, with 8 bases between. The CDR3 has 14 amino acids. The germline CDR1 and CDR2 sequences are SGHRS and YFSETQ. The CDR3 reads CASSPTSSYNEQFF. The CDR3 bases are TGCGCCAGCAGCCCCACCAGCTCCTACAATGAGCAGTTCTTC.

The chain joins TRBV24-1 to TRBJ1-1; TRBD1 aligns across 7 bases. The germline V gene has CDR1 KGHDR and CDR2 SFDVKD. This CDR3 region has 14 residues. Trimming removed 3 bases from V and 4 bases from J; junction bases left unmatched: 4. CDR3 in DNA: TGTGCCACCAGTGATCCAAACAGGGGCACTGAAGCTTTCTTT. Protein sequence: CATSDPNRGTEAFF.

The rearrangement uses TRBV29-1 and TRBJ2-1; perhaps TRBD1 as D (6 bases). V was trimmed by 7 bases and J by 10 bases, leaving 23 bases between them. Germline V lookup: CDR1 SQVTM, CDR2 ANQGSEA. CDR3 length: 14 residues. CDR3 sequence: CSGVLGDTPREQFF. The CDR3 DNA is TGCAGCGGGGTGTTAGGGGACACACCGCGCGAGCAGTTCTTC.

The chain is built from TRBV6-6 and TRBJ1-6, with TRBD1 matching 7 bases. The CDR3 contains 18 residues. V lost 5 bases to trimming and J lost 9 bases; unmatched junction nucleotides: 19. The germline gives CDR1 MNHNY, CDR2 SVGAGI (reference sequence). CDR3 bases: TGTGCCAGCAGTCGAACAAGTGGGACAGCCTCGACGATTTCACCCCTCCACTTT. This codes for CASSRTSGTASTISPLHF.

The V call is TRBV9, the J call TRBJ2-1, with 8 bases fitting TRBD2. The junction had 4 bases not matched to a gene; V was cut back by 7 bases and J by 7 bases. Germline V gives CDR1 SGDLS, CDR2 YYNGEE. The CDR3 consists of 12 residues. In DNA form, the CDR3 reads TGTGCCAGCGGGACTAGTGTGAATGAGCAGTTCTTC. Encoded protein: CASGTSVNEQFF.

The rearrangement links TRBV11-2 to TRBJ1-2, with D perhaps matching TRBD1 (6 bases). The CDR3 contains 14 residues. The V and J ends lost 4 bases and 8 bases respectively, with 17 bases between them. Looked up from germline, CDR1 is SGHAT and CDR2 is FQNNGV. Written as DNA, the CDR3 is TGTGCCAGCAGCTCAGACTCACAGGGCCGGGGCTACACCTTC. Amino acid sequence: CASSSDSQGRGYTF.

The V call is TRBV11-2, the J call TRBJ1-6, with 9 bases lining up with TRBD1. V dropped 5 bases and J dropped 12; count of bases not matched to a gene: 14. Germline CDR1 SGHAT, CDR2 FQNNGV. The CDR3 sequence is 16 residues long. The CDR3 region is CASSPGDRVVRGPLHF. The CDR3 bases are TGTGCCAGCAGCCCTGGGGACAGGGTGGTTAGGGGACCCCTCCACTTT.